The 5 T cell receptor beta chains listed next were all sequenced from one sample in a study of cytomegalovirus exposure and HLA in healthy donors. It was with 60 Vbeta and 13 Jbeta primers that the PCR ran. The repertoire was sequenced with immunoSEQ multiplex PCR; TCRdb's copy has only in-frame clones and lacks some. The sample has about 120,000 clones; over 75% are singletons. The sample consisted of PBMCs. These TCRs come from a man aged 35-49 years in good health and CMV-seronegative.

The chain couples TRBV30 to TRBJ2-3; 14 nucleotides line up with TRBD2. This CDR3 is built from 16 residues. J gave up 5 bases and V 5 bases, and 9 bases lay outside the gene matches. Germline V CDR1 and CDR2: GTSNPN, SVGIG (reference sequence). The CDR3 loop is CAWSTGLAGDRDTQYF. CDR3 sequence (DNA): TGTGCCTGGTCAACGGGACTAGCGGGGGACAGAGATACGCAGTATTTT.

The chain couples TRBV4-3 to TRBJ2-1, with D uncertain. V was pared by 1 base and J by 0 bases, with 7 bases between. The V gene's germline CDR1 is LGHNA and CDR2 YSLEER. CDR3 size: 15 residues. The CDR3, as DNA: TGCGCCAGCAGCCAAGTGCATAGCTCCTACAATGAGCAGTTCTTC. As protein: CASSQVHSSYNEQFF.

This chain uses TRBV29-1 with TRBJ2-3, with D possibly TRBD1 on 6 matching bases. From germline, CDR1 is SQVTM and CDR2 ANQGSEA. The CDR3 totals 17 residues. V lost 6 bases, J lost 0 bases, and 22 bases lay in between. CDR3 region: CSVESGGGGYSTDTQYF. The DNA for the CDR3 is TGCAGCGTCGAGAGTGGGGGCGGAGGCTATAGCACAGATACGCAGTATTTT.

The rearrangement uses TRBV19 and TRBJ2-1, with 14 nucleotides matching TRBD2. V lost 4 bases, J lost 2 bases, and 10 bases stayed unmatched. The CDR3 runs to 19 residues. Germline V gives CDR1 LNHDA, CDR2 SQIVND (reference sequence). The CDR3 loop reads CASSKGLAGVSSPYNEQFF. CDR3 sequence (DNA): TGTGCCAGTAGTAAGGGACTAGCGGGAGTCTCCTCTCCCTACAATGAGCAGTTCTTC.

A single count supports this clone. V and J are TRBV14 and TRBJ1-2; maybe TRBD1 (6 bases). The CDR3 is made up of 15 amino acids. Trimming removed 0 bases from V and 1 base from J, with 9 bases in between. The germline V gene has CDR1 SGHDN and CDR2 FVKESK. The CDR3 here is CASSQDRGRNYGYTF. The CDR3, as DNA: TGTGCCAGCAGCCAAGACAGGGGACGTAACTATGGCTACACCTTC.